Following are 7 T cell receptor beta chains from one sample sequenced in a study of blood T cell repertoires in COVID-19 (dated by TCRdb to 2019 to 2021). Library preparation was by the immunoSEQ multiplex PCR assay. TCRdb stores this immuneACCESS table with in-frame sequences only. Part of the clones is absent; in the studies checked, under half of the shortfall reflects unresolved V genes, and no reason is known for the rest. Here the sample has about 50,000 clones; 90% occur a single time. Clones ranked in the top ten supply 9.7% of the sample. Sequenced input: peripheral blood. The receptors were sampled from a woman of 80 years or more with acute or convalescent COVID-19.

This clone was seen a single time. The V call is TRBV6-5, the J call TRBJ2-3, with D perhaps TRBD2 (6 bases). The germline gives CDR1 MNHEY, CDR2 SVGAGI. The CDR3 runs to 13 residues. Trimming took off 2 bases at V and 8 bases at J, with 11 bases between the two ends. CDR3 bases: TGTGCCAGCAGTTACACCCAAGCGGGTACGCAGTATTTT. Its protein is CASSYTQAGTQYF.

The chain employs TRBV6-2 or TRBV6-3 and TRBJ2-7, with a tentative D call TRBD2 (5 bases). Germline loops: CDR1 MNHEY, CDR2 SVGEGT. Trimming cost V 5 bases and J 4 bases, with 18 bases left between them. The CDR3 has 15 residues. CDR3 nucleotide sequence: TGTGCCAGCAGTCTACTAACGGGATCGTCATACGAGCAGTACTTC. It encodes CASSLLTGSSYEQYF.

The rearrangement uses TRBV5-1 and TRBJ2-3; 7 bases match TRBD2. The junction had 16 bases not matched to a gene; V was cut back by 4 bases and J by 2 bases. Germline CDR1 reads SGHRS; CDR2 reads YFSETQ. CDR3 length equals 18 residues. The CDR3 region is CASSRGVGLAVITDTQYF. CDR3 sequence (DNA): TGCGCCAGCAGCCGGGGGGTCGGCCTAGCGGTAATCACAGATACGCAGTATTTT.

The chain joins TRBV4-2 to TRBJ1-1; the D gene is possibly TRBD1 (6 bases). The CDR3 is 14 amino acids. In germline, CDR1 is LGHNA, CDR2 YNFKEQ. With 1 base removed from V and 6 bases from J, the gap between germline ends came to 12 bases. The CDR3 DNA sequence: TGTGCCAGCAGCCAAGTGGGACACGGGTCTGAAGCTTTCTTT. As protein: CASSQVGHGSEAFF.

This clone is a singleton in its sample. This chain joins TRBV24-1 and TRBJ2-2, with D maybe TRBD2 (6 bases). CDR1 and CDR2 (germline): KGHDR, SFDVKD. V lost 0 bases and J lost 5, with 24 bases in between. This CDR3 has 20 amino acids. CDR3 residues: CATSDLRLVRGLRETGELFF. CDR3 DNA: TGTGCCACCAGTGATTTGCGATTGGTTCGGGGGTTACGAGAAACCGGGGAGCTGTTTTTT.

This clone has a handful of counts. The J gene is TRBJ1-1, the V gene TRBV4-3; TRBD1 aligns across 7 bases. Trimming cost V 1 base and J 11 bases; bases outside gene matches: 10. The CDR3 is 14 amino acids. CDR1 is LGHNA and CDR2 is YSLEER in the germline V gene. CDR3 in amino acids: CASSQGLKGGSAFF. DNA of the CDR3: TGCGCCAGCAGCCAAGGTTTAAAAGGGGGCAGCGCTTTCTTT.

The CDR3 DNA follows: TGTGCCAGCAGTCTACACAGGGATACAGGCTACACCTTC. Its translation: CASSLHRDTGYTF. V and J are TRBV6-5 and TRBJ1-2; a possible D gene is TRBD1 (6 bases). The ends were cut back, 5 bases at V and 8 bases at J, with 15 bases in the middle. Germline V gene data show CDR1 as MNHEY and CDR2 as SVGAGI. There are 13 residues in the CDR3.